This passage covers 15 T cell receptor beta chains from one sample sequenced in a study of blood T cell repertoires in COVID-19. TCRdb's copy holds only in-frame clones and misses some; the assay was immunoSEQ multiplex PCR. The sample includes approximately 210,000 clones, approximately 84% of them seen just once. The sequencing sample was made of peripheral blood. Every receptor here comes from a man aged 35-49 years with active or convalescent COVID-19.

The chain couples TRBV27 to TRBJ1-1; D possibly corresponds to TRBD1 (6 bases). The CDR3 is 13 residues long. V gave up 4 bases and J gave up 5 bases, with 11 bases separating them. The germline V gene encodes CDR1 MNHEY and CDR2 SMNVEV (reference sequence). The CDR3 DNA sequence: TGTGCCAGCAGTTACAGGGCTGCGACTGAAGCTTTCTTT. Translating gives CASSYRAATEAFF.

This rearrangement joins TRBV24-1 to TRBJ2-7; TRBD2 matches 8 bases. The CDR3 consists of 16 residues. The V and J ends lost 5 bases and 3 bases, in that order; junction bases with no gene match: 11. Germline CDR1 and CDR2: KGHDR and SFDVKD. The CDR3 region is CATSGRGRGGDYEQYF. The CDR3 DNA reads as TGTGCCACCAGTGGGAGGGGACGGGGGGGAGACTACGAGCAGTACTTC.

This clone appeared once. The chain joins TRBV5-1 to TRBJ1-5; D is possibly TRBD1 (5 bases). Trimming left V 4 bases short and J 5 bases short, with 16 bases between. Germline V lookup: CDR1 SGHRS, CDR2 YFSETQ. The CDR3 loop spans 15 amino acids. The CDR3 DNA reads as TGCGCCAGCAGCGCGGGGTGGGGCCAAGATCAGCCCCAGCATTTT. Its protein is CASSAGWGQDQPQHF.

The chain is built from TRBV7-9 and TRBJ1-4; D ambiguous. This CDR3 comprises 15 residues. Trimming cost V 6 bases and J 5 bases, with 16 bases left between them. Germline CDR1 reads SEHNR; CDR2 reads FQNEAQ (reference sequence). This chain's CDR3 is CASRSSASLNEKLFF. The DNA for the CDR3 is TGTGCCAGCAGATCCTCAGCGAGCTTAAATGAAAAACTGTTTTTT.

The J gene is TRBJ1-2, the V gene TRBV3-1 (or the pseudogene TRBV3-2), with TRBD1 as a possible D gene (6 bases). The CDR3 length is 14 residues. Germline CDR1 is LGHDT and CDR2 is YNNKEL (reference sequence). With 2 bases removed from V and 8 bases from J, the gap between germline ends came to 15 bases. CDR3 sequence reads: CASSQWTEEGGYTF. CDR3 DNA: TGTGCCAGCAGCCAATGGACAGAAGAAGGAGGCTACACCTTC.

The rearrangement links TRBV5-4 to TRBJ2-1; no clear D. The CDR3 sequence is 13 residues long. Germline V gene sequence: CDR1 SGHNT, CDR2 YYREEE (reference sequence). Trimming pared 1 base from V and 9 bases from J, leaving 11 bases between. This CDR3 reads CASSLIPRGEQFF. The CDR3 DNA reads TGTGCCAGCAGCTTGATCCCCCGCGGTGAGCAGTTCTTC.

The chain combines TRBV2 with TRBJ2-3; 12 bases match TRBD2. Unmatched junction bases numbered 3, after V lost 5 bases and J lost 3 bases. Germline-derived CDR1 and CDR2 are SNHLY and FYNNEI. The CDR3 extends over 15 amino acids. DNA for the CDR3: TGTGCCAGCAGTTCCGGGACTAGCGGGACAGATACGCAGTATTTT. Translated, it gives CASSSGTSGTDTQYF.

CDR3 residues: CASSHLSGSPLHF. CDR3 DNA: TGTGCCAGCAGCCACCTAAGTGGTTCACCCCTCCACTTT. The rearrangement joins TRBV3-1 (or the pseudogene TRBV3-2) to TRBJ1-6; D remains unclear. The CDR3 contains 13 residues. Per the germline V gene, CDR1 is LGHDT and CDR2 is YNNKEL (reference sequence). V lost 3 bases and J 9 bases, leaving 9 bases between the germline ends.

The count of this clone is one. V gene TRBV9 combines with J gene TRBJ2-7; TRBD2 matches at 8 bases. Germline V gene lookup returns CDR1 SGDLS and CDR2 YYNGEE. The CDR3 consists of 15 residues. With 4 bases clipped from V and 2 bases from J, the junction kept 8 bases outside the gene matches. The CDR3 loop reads CASSPGGDTAYEQYF. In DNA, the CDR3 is TGTGCCAGCAGCCCCGGGGGGGACACCGCCTACGAGCAGTACTTC.

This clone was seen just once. The CDR3 nucleotides read TGTGCCAGCAGCCCCTCGGGTGCTCGAGATACGCAGTATTTT. This gives the protein CASSPSGARDTQYF. The J gene is TRBJ2-3, the V gene TRBV7-3; unclear D gene. The ends were cut back, 5 bases at V and 5 bases at J, with 14 bases in the middle. This CDR3 has 14 residues. The germline V gene encodes CDR1 SGHTA and CDR2 FQGTGA.

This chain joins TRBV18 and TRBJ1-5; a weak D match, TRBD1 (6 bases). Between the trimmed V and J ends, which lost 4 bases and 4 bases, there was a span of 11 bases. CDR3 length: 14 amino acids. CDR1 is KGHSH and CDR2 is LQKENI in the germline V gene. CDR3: CASSLDRKNQPQHF. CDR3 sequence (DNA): TGTGCCAGCTCACTTGACAGGAAGAATCAGCCCCAGCATTTT. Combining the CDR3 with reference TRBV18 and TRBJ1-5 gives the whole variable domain NAGVMQNPRHLVRRRGQEARLRCSPMKGHSHVYWYRQLPEEGLKFMVYLQKENIIDESGMPKERFSAEFPKEGPSILRIQQVVRGDSAAYFCASSLDRKNQPQHFGDGTRLSIL.

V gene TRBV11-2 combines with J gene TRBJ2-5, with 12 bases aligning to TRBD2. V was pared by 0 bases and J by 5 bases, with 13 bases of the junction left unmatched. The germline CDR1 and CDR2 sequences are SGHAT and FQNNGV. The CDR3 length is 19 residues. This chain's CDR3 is CASSLDRQGLAGFVETQYF. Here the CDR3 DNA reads TGTGCCAGCAGCTTAGATAGACAGGGACTAGCGGGCTTCGTGGAGACCCAGTACTTC.

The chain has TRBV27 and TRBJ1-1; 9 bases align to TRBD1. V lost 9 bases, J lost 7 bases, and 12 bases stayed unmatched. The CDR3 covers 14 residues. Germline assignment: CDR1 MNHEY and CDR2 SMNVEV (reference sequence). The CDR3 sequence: CASYTGTGYNEAFF. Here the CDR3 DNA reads TGTGCCAGTTACACCGGGACAGGGTATAATGAAGCTTTCTTT.

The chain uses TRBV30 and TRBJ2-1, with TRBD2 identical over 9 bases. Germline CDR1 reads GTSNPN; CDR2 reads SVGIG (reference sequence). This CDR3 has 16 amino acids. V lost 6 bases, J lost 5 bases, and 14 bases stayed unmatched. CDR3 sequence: CACLRRAGGPHNEQFF. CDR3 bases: TGTGCCTGCCTTAGGAGGGCGGGGGGGCCCCACAATGAGCAGTTCTTC.

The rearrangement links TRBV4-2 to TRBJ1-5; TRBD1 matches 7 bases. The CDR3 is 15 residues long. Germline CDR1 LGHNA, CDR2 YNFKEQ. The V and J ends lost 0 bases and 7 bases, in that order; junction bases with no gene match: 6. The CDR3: CASSQETGFGQPQHF. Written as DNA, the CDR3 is TGTGCCAGCAGCCAAGAGACAGGGTTTGGGCAGCCCCAGCATTTT.